The 13 T cell receptor beta chains given below trace back to one sample, sequenced in a study of blood T cell repertoires in COVID-19. Repertoires were generated with immunoSEQ multiplex PCR, while TCRdb's copy carries only in-frame clones and drops some. The sample carries approximately 150,000 clones, approximately 84% recorded once. What was sequenced was peripheral blood. These receptor sequences come from a human donor with acute or convalescent COVID-19. The donor label of this sample is uncertain.

This clone was picked up one time. The chain links TRBV6-5 to TRBJ2-3, with D possibly being TRBD2 (6 bases). The CDR3 is 13 amino acids. CDR1 and CDR2 from the germline V gene are MNHEY and SVGAGI. The CDR3 is CAVSGTSRDTQYF. The CDR3 DNA follows: TGTGCGGTATCGGGAACTAGCCGAGATACGCAGTATTTT.

The rearrangement uses TRBV7-9 and TRBJ2-2; possible D gene TRBD2, 5 bases. The ends were cut back, 5 bases at V and 8 bases at J, with 12 bases in the middle. There are 13 residues in the CDR3. In germline, CDR1 is SEHNR, CDR2 FQNEAQ (reference sequence). For the CDR3, the DNA is TGTGCCAGCAGCCCCGGGAACCCGGGGGAGCTGTTTTTT. As protein: CASSPGNPGELFF.

The chain is built from TRBV5-6 and TRBJ1-5, with a tentative D call TRBD1 (5 bases). CDR3 length equals 15 residues. Trimming removed 4 bases at V and 2 bases at J, with 13 bases between. Germline V gene sequence: CDR1 SGHDT, CDR2 YYEEEE. Here the CDR3 DNA reads TGTGCCAGCAGCCAGTTGGCGACAGGCAATCAGCCCCAGCATTTT. It translates to CASSQLATGNQPQHF.

This chain uses TRBV7-9 with TRBJ2-7; 15 nucleotides line up with TRBD2. Germline V gives CDR1 SEHNR, CDR2 FQNEAQ (reference sequence). Trimming took 3 bases from V and 0 from J; bases not matched to a gene: 9. The CDR3 loop spans 19 amino acids. The CDR3 nucleotides are TGTGCCAGCAGCTTCTTCCGGACTAGCGGGGGGGATACCTCCTACGAGCAGTACTTC. Amino acid sequence: CASSFFRTSGGDTSYEQYF.

The V and J genes are TRBV9 and TRBJ2-5, with a possible D match to TRBD1 (6 bases). V shed 0 bases and J shed 4 bases, with 16 bases lying between them. From germline, CDR1 is SGDLS and CDR2 YYNGEE. The CDR3 is 16 residues long. The CDR3 protein is CASSVESNRVGETQYF. DNA for the CDR3: TGTGCCAGCAGCGTAGAATCGAACAGGGTGGGAGAGACCCAGTACTTC.

The V gene is TRBV6-5, the J gene TRBJ1-1; a possible D gene is TRBD1 (5 bases). Trimming shortened V by 4 bases and J by 3 bases, and 9 bases separated the two germline ends. CDR1 and CDR2 from the germline V gene are MNHEY and SVGAGI. This CDR3 comprises 13 residues. CDR3 nucleotides: TGTGCCAGCAGTTCGCGGGGGTACACTGAAGCTTTCTTT. It yields the protein CASSSRGYTEAFF.

This clone showed up just once. This sequence joins TRBV5-1 and TRBJ1-4; perhaps TRBD1 as D (5 bases). Germline V gene sequence: CDR1 SGHRS, CDR2 YFSETQ. The ends were cut back, 6 bases at V and 8 bases at J, with 17 bases in the middle. The CDR3 is 14 residues long. Here the CDR3 reads CASTRGGYNEKLFF. The CDR3 DNA sequence: TGCGCCAGCACTCGCGGGGGGTATAACGAAAAACTGTTTTTT.

CDR3 loop: CASSDSAGSTDTQYF. CDR3 nucleotides: TGTGCCAGCAGTGACTCGGCAGGGTCCACAGATACGCAGTATTTT. The chain couples TRBV6-4 to TRBJ2-3; a possible D gene is TRBD1 (5 bases). This CDR3 is 15 amino acids long. With 0 bases removed from V and 2 bases from J, the gap between germline ends came to 9 bases. Germline V lookup: CDR1 MRHNA, CDR2 SNTAGT.

Note on this clone: At one of its ends the junction is not consistent with the germline gene, which may arise from a read error. Other nucleotide sequences from this sample produce the same CDR3. The chain carries TRBV7-7 and TRBJ2-3; D unclear. The CDR3 is made up of 13 amino acids. Germline-derived CDR1 and CDR2 are SSHAT and FNYEAQ (reference sequence). CDR3 in amino acids: CASSPPGTDTQYF. The CDR3 DNA is TGTGCTAGCAGCCCACCAGGCACAGATACGCAGTATTTT.

This rearrangement joins TRBV19 to TRBJ1-5; 7 bases fit TRBD1. The germline CDR1 and CDR2 sequences are LNHDA and SQIVND (reference sequence). This CDR3 is 14 amino acids long. V lost 5 bases to trimming and J lost 2 bases; unmatched junction nucleotides: 3. CDR3 amino acids: CASSPQGGNQPQHF. In DNA, the CDR3 is TGTGCCAGTAGTCCCCAGGGGGGCAATCAGCCCCAGCATTTT.

The genes are TRBV18 and TRBJ2-3; TRBD1 aligns across 10 bases. CDR1 is KGHSH and CDR2 is LQKENI in the germline V gene. CDR3 size: 16 residues. V lost 4 bases and J lost 1; bases outside the gene matches: 5. The CDR3 loop is CASSLRQGAGTDTQYF. The DNA of the CDR3 is TGTGCCAGCTCACTAAGACAGGGGGCCGGCACAGATACGCAGTATTTT.

This rearrangement joins TRBV19 to TRBJ2-1; TRBD1 aligns across 7 bases. The junction had 14 bases not matched to a gene; V was cut back by 3 bases and J by 12 bases. CDR3 size: 15 residues. Germline loops: CDR1 LNHDA, CDR2 SQIVND (reference sequence). CDR3 residues: CASSIPPPPRTGQFF. The DNA for the CDR3 is TGTGCCAGTAGTATTCCCCCTCCCCCCCGGACAGGGCAGTTCTTC. Together with reference TRBV19 and TRBJ2-1, the CDR3 gives the full variable domain: DGGITQSPKYLFRKEGQNVTLSCEQNLNHDAMYWYRQDPGQGLRLIYYSQIVNDFQKGDIAEGYSVSREKKESFPLTVTSAQKNPTAFYLCASSIPPPPRTGQFFGPGTRLTVL.

The chain uses TRBV5-8 and TRBJ1-2; D possibly corresponds to TRBD1 (5 bases). CDR1 is SGHTS and CDR2 is YDEGEE in the germline V gene. The CDR3 consists of 14 residues. Trimming took 7 bases from V and 0 from J, leaving 13 bases between them. CDR3 sequence: CASSQDISNYGYTF. DNA of the CDR3: TGTGCCAGCTCCCAGGACATTTCTAACTATGGCTACACCTTC.